These 8 T cell receptor beta chains originate from one sample sequenced in a study of T cell responses to AZD1222 COVID-19 vaccine. Here immunoSEQ multiplex PCR was the method, and the copy in TCRdb shows in-frame clones only, minus some. Counted here are approximately 100,000 clones, about 85% occurring once; the ten biggest clones make up about 5%. The sample consisted of peripheral blood, taken on day 0 of AZD1222 vaccination. Every receptor here comes from an adult in good health.

This chain uses TRBV27 with TRBJ2-5; D perhaps matches TRBD1 (5 bases). CDR1 and CDR2 (germline): MNHEY, SMNVEV (reference sequence). CDR3 length: 16 residues. The V end lost 5 bases, the J end lost 4 bases, and 20 bases lay between the germline ends. The CDR3 region is CASSGKQVSLRETQYF. The CDR3 nucleotides read TGTGCCAGCAGTGGCAAACAGGTATCTCTAAGAGAGACCCAGTACTTC.

Comment on this clone: Germline is not matched at one junction end, which may reflect a read error. This specimen includes other DNA sequences encoding the same CDR3. V and J are TRBV3-1 (or the pseudogene TRBV3-2) and TRBJ2-3; D perhaps matches TRBD2 (6 bases). In germline, CDR1 is LGHDT, CDR2 YNNKEL (reference sequence). The CDR3 length is 14 residues. DNA for the CDR3: TGTGCCAGCAGCCACCGGGGAGGCACAGATACGCAATATTTT. Translation: CASSHRGGTDTQYF.

This clone was seen once. The chain has TRBV6-4 and TRBJ2-3, with 7 positions matching TRBD2. Germline trimming cut 4 bases from V and 0 bases from J; bases unmatched to any gene: 1. This CDR3 is built from 14 residues. In germline, CDR1 is MRHNA, CDR2 SNTAGT. The CDR3 coding sequence is TGTGCCAGCAGTGTCGGGGGGAGCACAGATACGCAGTATTTT. This sequence encodes CASSVGGSTDTQYF.

The chain uses TRBV30 and TRBJ1-6; TRBD1 might be the D (5 bases). Trimming removed 4 bases from V and 4 bases from J, with 11 bases in between. Germline CDR1 is GTSNPN and CDR2 is SVGIG (reference sequence). There are 14 residues in the CDR3. The CDR3 spells CAWMRTPYNSPLHF. The CDR3 bases are TGTGCCTGGATGAGGACACCGTATAATTCACCCCTCCACTTT. The full variable domain, in which reference TRBV30 and TRBJ1-6 provide the parts outside the CDR3, is SQTIHQWPATLVQPVGSPLSLECTVEGTSNPNLYWYRQAAGRGLQLLFYSVGIGQISSEVPQNLSASRPQDRQFILSSKKLLLSDSGFYLCAWMRTPYNSPLHFGNGTRLTVT.

The chain uses TRBV28 and TRBJ1-4, with no clear D. Germline V gene lookup returns CDR1 MDHEN and CDR2 SYDVKM. The CDR3 extends over 14 amino acids. V was pared by 6 bases and J by 2 bases, with 10 bases between. The CDR3: CASRGEATNEKLFF. The DNA of the CDR3 is TGTGCCAGCAGAGGTGAGGCCACTAATGAAAAACTGTTTTTT.

CDR3 sequence: CASSWDGDTQYF. The CDR3 DNA reads TGTGCCAGCAGTTGGGACGGGGATACGCAGTATTTT. The chain couples TRBV27 to TRBJ2-3; D assignment may be TRBD1 or TRBD2 (5 bases each). The germline V gene has CDR1 MNHEY and CDR2 SMNVEV (reference sequence). Between the trimmed V and J ends, which lost 4 bases and 6 bases, there was a span of 8 bases. This CDR3 comprises 12 residues.

CDR3 in DNA: TGTGCCATCAGTGATCCCCAGGGACTGAGTACCTACGAGCAGTACTTC. This translates into CAISDPQGLSTYEQYF. V gene TRBV10-3 combines with J gene TRBJ2-7, with D perhaps matching TRBD2 (6 bases). This CDR3 region has 16 residues. Per germline, CDR1 ENHRY and CDR2 SYGVKD. V was cut by 3 bases and J by 2 bases, with 17 bases left in between.

The chain has TRBV4-2 and TRBJ1-4; D ambiguous. Deletions cut 0 bases from V and 7 bases from J, with 12 bases between. The CDR3 sequence is 15 residues long. Looked up from germline, CDR1 is LGHNA and CDR2 is YNFKEQ. The CDR3 nucleotides read TGTGCCAGCAGCCAAGACGGGAGTTTCAGTGAAAAACTGTTTTTT. The encoded protein is CASSQDGSFSEKLFF.